This TCR beta chain was documented in a study of a mutant IDH1 vaccine in newly diagnosed glioma. Study-wide findings and caveats: Most patients, approximately 93%, showed vaccine-induced immune responses. Top peripheral T cell clonotype shifts appeared unrelated to pseudoprogression.

Time point meaning: baseline, week 1 (first vaccination visit). The sample's treatment: pre-vaccination baseline after standard-of-care therapy. In regard to this clone: Its antigen is unidentified.

The CDR3 is 15 residues long. V lost 6 bases to trimming and J lost 2 bases, with 13 bases between them. CDR1 and CDR2 (germline): SNHLY, FYNNEI. Method: immunoSEQ multiplex PCR; TCRdb's copy keeps in-frame clones and lacks some. The data contain 45,000 to 55,000 clones, around 86% of them singletons. V is TRBV2 and J is TRBJ1-4, with unresolved D. The TCR comes from a man aged 35 to 55 with glioma. Sequenced material: PBMCs, taken from a glioma patient treated with radiotherapy, temozolomide or both. The CDR3 region is CASRPERVTNEKLFF. CDR3 bases: TGTGCCAGCAGGCCCGAGAGGGTGACTAATGAAAAACTGTTTTTT.